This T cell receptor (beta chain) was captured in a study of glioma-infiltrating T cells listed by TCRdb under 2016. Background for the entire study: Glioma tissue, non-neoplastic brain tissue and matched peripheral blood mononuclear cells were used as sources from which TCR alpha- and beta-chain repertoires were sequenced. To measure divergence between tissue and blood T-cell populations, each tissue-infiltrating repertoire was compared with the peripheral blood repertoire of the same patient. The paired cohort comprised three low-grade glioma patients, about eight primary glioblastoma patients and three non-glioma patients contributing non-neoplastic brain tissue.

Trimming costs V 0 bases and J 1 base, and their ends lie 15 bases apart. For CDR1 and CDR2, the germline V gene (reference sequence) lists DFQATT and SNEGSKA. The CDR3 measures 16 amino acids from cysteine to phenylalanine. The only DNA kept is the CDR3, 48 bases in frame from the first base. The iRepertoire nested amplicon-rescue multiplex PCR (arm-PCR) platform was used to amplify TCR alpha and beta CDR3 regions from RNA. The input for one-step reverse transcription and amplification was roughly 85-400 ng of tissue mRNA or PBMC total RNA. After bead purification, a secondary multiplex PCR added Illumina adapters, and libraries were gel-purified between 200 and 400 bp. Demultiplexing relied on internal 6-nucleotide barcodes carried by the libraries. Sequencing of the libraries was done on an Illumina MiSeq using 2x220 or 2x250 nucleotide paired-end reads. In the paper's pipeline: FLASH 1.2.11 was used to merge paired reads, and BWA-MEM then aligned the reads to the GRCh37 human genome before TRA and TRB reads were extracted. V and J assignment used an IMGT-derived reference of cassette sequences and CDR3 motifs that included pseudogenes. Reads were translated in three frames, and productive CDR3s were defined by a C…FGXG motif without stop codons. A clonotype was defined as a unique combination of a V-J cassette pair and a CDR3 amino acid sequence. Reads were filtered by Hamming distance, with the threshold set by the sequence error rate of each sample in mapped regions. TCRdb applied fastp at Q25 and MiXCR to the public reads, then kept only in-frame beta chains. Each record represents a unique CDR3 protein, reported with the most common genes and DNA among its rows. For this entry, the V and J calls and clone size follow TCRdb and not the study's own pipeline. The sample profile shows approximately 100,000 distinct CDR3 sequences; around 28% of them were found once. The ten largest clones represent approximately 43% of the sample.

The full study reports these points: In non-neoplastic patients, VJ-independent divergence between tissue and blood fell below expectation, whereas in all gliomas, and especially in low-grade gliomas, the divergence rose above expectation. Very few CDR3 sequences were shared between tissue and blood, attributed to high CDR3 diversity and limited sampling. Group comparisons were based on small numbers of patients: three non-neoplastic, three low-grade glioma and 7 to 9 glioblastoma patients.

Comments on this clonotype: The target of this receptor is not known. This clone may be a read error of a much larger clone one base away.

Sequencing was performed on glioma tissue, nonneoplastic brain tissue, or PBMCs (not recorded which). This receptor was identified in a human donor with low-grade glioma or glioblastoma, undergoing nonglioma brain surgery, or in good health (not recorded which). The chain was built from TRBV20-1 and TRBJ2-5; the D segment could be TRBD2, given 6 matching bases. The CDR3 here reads CSARDFDGGSQETQYF. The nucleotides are TGCAGTGCTAGAGATTTTGACGGGGGAAGCCAAGAGACCCAGTACTTC.